This TCR delta chain was documented in a study of γδ T cells in repeated Plasmodium falciparum infection. Overall study: Over about 640 days, donors received four mosquito-bite P. falciparum NF54 infections. Study-wide points: Vdelta2-negative gammadelta repertoires appeared less diverse and less shared in Malian than Australian children. Malian donors came from one small rural village, predominantly one ethnic group.

There are many counts of this clone. Its antigen is as yet unknown. The protein recorded in TCRdb matches a much larger clone and deviates from this DNA's translation at residue 3, suggesting a read error; the protein here is obtained by translating the DNA. Bulk repertoires came from Vgamma9/Vdelta2+ or Vdelta2-negative gammadelta T cells flow-sorted from PBMC. TCRdb re-called the multiplex PCR reads via CATT. The sample includes 85,000 to 90,000 delta-chain clones, roughly 1.4% of them seen just once. The germline CDR1 and CDR2 sequences are GEAIGNYY and EKD. The CDR3 length is 17 residues. This sequence originates from a pool of human donors (malaria-infected and uninfected, not separated). V usage is TRDV2 and J usage is TRDJ1; TRDD3 matches at 7 bases. The sequenced sample was gamma-delta T cells from blood. The CDR3 DNA reads as TGTGCCCGTGACACTCAATACTGGGGCAGAGACGACGATAAACTCATCTTT. It yields the protein CARDTQYWGRDDDKLIF.